Presented here are 20 T cell receptor beta chains from one specimen sequenced in a study of response to subunit inactivated influenza vaccine. Each CDR3 protein gets one entry after TCRdb re-called the RT-PCR reads with MiXCR. The data hold more than 550,000 distinct CDR3 sequences, with about 11% observed a single time. These data were also filed under a second study, of T cells expressing NK-cell markers. This second report adds: Scientists made TCR beta cDNA using 5'RACE template switching with UMIs.

The specimen was PBMCs from blood, collected on the day of vaccination. These receptors were taken from a man aged 45-65 years who received an inactivated influenza vaccine.

The chain is built from TRBV20-1 and TRBJ2-7; possible D gene TRBD2, 6 bases. This CDR3 spans 14 amino acids. V lost 1 base, J lost 0 bases, and 10 bases lay in between. CDR1 is DFQATT and CDR2 is SNEGSKA in the germline V gene (reference sequence). CDR3: CSARGRDFSYEQYF. In DNA, the CDR3 is TGCAGTGCTAGAGGCCGGGACTTCTCCTACGAGCAGTACTTC.

This chain uses TRBV7-9 with TRBJ2-3, with 9 bases fitting TRBD2. This CDR3 is built from 15 residues. Germline CDR1 is SEHNR and CDR2 is FQNEAQ (reference sequence). V shed 2 bases and J 5 bases; nucleotides not matched to a gene: 5. The CDR3 is CASSLIPTSGDTQYF. The CDR3 nucleotides read TGTGCCAGCAGCTTAATCCCGACTAGCGGAGATACGCAGTATTTT. The full variable domain, completed using reference TRBV7-9 and TRBJ2-3, is DTGVSQNPRHKITKRGQNVTFRCDPISEHNRLYWYRQTLGQGPEFLTYFQNEAQLEKSRLLSDRFSAERPKGSFSTLEIQRTEQGDSAMYLCASSLIPTSGDTQYFGPGTRLTVL.

This clonotype appeared many times. The chain links TRBV5-6 to TRBJ2-1, with 8 bases matching TRBD2. V was pared by 0 bases and J by 6 bases, with 8 bases of the junction left unmatched. This CDR3 has 16 residues. Germline V gene sequence: CDR1 SGHDT, CDR2 YYEEEE. The CDR3 coding sequence is TGTGCCAGCAGCTTGGTTAGGTTCGCGGGAGGCAATGAGCAGTTCTTC. This gives the protein CASSLVRFAGGNEQFF.

This clonotype was seen a handful of times. The V and J genes are TRBV15 and TRBJ2-3; 8 bases are shared with TRBD2. The germline CDR1 and CDR2 sequences are LNHNV and YYDKDF (reference sequence). The CDR3 contains 16 residues. The V segment lost 5 bases and the J segment 4 bases; nucleotides outside the gene matches: 11. In DNA, the CDR3 is TGTGCCACCAGCCCCCAGAGCGGGAGAAGGGCAGATACGCAGTATTTT. Protein sequence: CATSPQSGRRADTQYF. Complete variable domain (other parts from reference TRBV15 and TRBJ2-3): DAMVIQNPRYQVTQFGKPVTLSCSQTLNHNVMYWYQQKSSQAPKLLFHYYDKDFNNEADTPDNFQSRRPNTSFCFLDIRSPGLGDTAMYLCATSPQSGRRADTQYFGPGTRLTVL.

This clonotype was seen more than once but under ten times. CDR3 in DNA: TGTGCCAGTAGTACTTTAGCGTCCCGTAGGACCGGGGAGCTGTTTTTT. The encoded protein is CASSTLASRRTGELFF. The chain carries TRBV19 and TRBJ2-2, with a tentative D call TRBD2 (5 bases). V was cut by 4 bases and J by 5 bases, with 17 bases left in between. Germline-derived CDR1 and CDR2 are LNHDA and SQIVND (reference sequence). The CDR3 has 16 amino acids.

The chain carries TRBV5-1 and TRBJ2-1, with 14 bases lining up with TRBD2. CDR1 and CDR2 (germline): SGHRS, YFSETQ. The CDR3 totals 18 residues. Trimming removed 4 bases from V and 7 bases from J; junction bases left unmatched: 13. This CDR3 reads CASSPGTSGSLRVNEQFF. The CDR3 nucleotides read TGCGCCAGCAGCCCCGGGACTAGCGGGAGTTTGAGGGTTAATGAGCAGTTCTTC.

This clonotype was observed a few times. The V and J genes are TRBV9 and TRBJ2-7; 8 bases match TRBD2. CDR1 is SGDLS and CDR2 is YYNGEE in the germline V gene. The V and J ends lost 4 bases and 3 bases, in that order; junction bases with no gene match: 6. This CDR3 spans 14 amino acids. The CDR3 coding sequence is TGTGCCAGCAGCTATTTGACTAGCGACTACGAGCAGTACTTC. Its translation: CASSYLTSDYEQYF.

This clonotype occurred a few times. The J gene is TRBJ2-3, the V gene TRBV7-8, with D perhaps TRBD1 (6 bases). This CDR3 has 12 residues. CDR1 is SGHVS, CDR2 FQNEAQ, per germline. Deletions cut 5 bases from V and 14 bases from J, with 17 bases between. The CDR3, as DNA: TGTGCCAGCAGCGTAAGGGACACCCCGGGGTATTTT. Protein sequence: CASSVRDTPGYF.

In its sample, this clonotype was seen a few times. V is TRBV4-1 and J is TRBJ1-4, with D maybe TRBD1 (5 bases). There are 16 residues in the CDR3. Germline loops: CDR1 MGHRA, CDR2 YSYEKL. V was cut by 2 bases and J by 3 bases, with 13 bases left in between. CDR3 in amino acids: CASSQLGPFANEKLFF. CDR3 bases: TGCGCCAGCAGCCAACTGGGACCCTTTGCTAATGAAAAACTGTTTTTT.

V is TRBV5-1 and J is TRBJ2-3, with D perhaps matching TRBD1 (6 bases). The CDR3 extends over 13 amino acids. Germline assignment: CDR1 SGHRS and CDR2 YFSETQ. The V and J ends lost 8 bases and 2 bases respectively, with 12 bases between them. This chain's CDR3 is CASQGINTDTQYF. Written as DNA, the CDR3 is TGCGCCAGTCAGGGGATTAACACAGATACGCAGTATTTT.

The CDR3 DNA sequence: TGTGCCAGCAGCCCCGGCGGCGGGGTACGGCAGCCCCAGCATTTT. Translated, it gives CASSPGGGVRQPQHF. The chain recombines TRBV3-1 with TRBJ1-5; D call uncertain. Germline CDR1 LGHDT, CDR2 YNNKEL (reference sequence). The V end lost 4 bases, the J end lost 7 bases, and 17 bases lay between the germline ends. CDR3 length equals 15 residues.

This clonotype was counted only a few times. The chain carries TRBV28 and TRBJ2-6; D unresolved. Germline V gene data show CDR1 as MDHEN and CDR2 as SYDVKM. This CDR3 has 16 amino acids. Trimming removed 4 bases at V and 0 bases at J, with 10 bases between. CDR3 sequence (DNA): TGTGCCAGCAGTTCTCTGCAGTTCTCTGGGGCCAACGTCCTGACTTTC. Its protein product is CASSSLQFSGANVLTF.

The J gene is TRBJ2-1, the V gene TRBV24-1; 7 nucleotides match TRBD2. The CDR3 loop spans 15 amino acids. Germline-derived CDR1 and CDR2 are KGHDR and SFDVKD. V shed 6 bases, J shed 9 bases, and the junction held 13 bases outside the gene matches. The CDR3 DNA is TGTGCCACCAGTCGGGCGGGAGAGCGGTCAGGTGAGCAGTTCTTC. Its translation is CATSRAGERSGEQFF.

This clonotype has only a few counts. This chain links TRBV14 with TRBJ1-1; weak D call: TRBD1 (5 bases). Germline CDR1 and CDR2: SGHDN and FVKESK. The CDR3 is 13 amino acids. Between the trimmed V and J ends, which lost 4 bases and 1 base, there was a span of 7 bases. The CDR3 here is CASSRQPNTEAFF. In nucleotides, the CDR3 is TGTGCCAGCAGCCGACAGCCGAACACTGAAGCTTTCTTT.

This clonotype was counted only a few times. The chain carries TRBV29-1 and TRBJ1-2; D is perhaps TRBD1 (5 bases). CDR3 size: 13 residues. Germline V gene data show CDR1 as SQVTM and CDR2 as ANQGSEA. V lost 6 bases to trimming and J lost 2 bases, with 13 bases between them. The CDR3 spells CSVDLGRNYGYTF. Written as DNA, the CDR3 is TGCAGCGTGGACTTGGGACGGAACTATGGCTACACCTTC.

This chain uses TRBV27 with TRBJ2-1, with 9 bases matching TRBD2. This CDR3 has 17 residues. From germline, CDR1 is MNHEY and CDR2 SMNVEV (reference sequence). The junction had 10 bases not matched to a gene; V was cut back by 3 bases and J by 4 bases. The CDR3 region has the DNA TGTGCCAGCAGTTTCCAGAGACTAGCGGAGTTTTACAATGAGCAGTTCTTC. This gives the protein CASSFQRLAEFYNEQFF.

This chain joins TRBV10-3 and TRBJ2-1; D possibly uses TRBD1 or TRBD2 (6 bases each). The V gene's germline CDR1 is ENHRY and CDR2 SYGVKD. The CDR3 runs 15 residues. Trimming took off 10 bases at V and 6 bases at J, with 22 bases between the two ends. CDR3 protein: CATELRDGGGNEQFF. CDR3 in DNA: TGTGCCACCGAGCTCCGGGACGGAGGGGGCAATGAGCAGTTCTTC.

V gene TRBV6-5 combines with J gene TRBJ2-4; 7 bases fit TRBD1. With 4 bases clipped from V and 8 bases from J, the junction kept 8 bases outside the gene matches. Looked up from germline, CDR1 is MNHEY and CDR2 is SVGAGI. This CDR3 has 14 amino acids. CDR3 sequence reads: CASSSHGQDHIQYF. The CDR3 DNA is TGTGCCAGCAGTTCCCACGGACAGGATCACATTCAGTACTTC.

This clonotype was counted a few times. The CDR3 spells CSAPSAYEQYF. CDR3 in DNA: TGCAGTGCTCCATCGGCCTACGAGCAGTACTTC. The chain uses TRBV20-1 and TRBJ2-7; no firm D call. The V and J ends lost 5 bases and 2 bases respectively, with 7 bases between them. The CDR3 sequence is 11 residues long. CDR1 is DFQATT, CDR2 SNEGSKA, per germline (reference sequence).

In its sample, this clonotype was seen a few times. This chain uses TRBV7-8 with TRBJ1-2; perhaps TRBD1 as D (5 bases). This CDR3 has 16 residues. Trimming cost V 5 bases and J 3 bases, with 19 bases left between them. The germline CDR1 and CDR2 sequences are SGHVS and FQNEAQ. The CDR3 sequence: CASSLTGGGSYYGYTF. The DNA for the CDR3 is TGTGCCAGCAGCCTAACAGGTGGCGGTTCGTACTATGGCTACACCTTC.